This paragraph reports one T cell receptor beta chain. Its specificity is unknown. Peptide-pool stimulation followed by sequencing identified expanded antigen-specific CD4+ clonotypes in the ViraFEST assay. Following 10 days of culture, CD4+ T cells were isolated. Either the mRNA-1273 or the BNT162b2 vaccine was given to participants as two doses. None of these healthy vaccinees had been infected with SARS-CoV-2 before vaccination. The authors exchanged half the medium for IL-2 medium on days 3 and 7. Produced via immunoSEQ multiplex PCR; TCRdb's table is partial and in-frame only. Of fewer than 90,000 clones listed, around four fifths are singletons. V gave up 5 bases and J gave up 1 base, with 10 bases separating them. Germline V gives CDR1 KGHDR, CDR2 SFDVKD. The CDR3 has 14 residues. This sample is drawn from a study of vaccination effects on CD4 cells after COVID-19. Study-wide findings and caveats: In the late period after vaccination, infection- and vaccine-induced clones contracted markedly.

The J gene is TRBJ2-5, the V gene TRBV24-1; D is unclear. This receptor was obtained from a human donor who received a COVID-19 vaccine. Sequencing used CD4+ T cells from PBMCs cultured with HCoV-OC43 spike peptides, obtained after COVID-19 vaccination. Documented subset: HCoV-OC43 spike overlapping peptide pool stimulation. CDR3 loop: CATSVSNTQETQYF. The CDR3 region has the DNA TGTGCCACCAGTGTTTCCAACACCCAAGAGACCCAGTACTTC.